These 27 T cell receptor beta chains share one sample of origin, sequenced in a study of CD8+CD57+ T cells in acquired aplastic anemia. An expansion of CD8+CD57+ cells by flow cytometry had been shown in patients chosen for sequencing. The template used for profiling TCR beta VDJ and CDR3 was genomic DNA. Via MiXCR, TCRdb re-called the reads, giving one row per CDR3 protein. The table lists hundreds of thousands of distinct CDR3 sequences, more than 25% of them singletons, with under 0.95% in the top ten. The sequenced material came from sorted CD4+, CD8+, or CD8+CD57+ T cells (not recorded which) from PBMCs. The origin of the receptors is a human donor with aplastic anemia.

The gene calls are TRBV7-2 and TRBJ1-3; possible D gene TRBD1, 6 bases. V was clipped by 1 base and J by 0 bases, with 13 bases between them. The CDR3 runs 17 residues. The V gene's germline CDR1 is SGHTA and CDR2 FQGNSA. CDR3 amino acids: CASSLVWTASSGNTIYF. DNA of the CDR3: TGTGCCAGCAGCTTAGTGTGGACAGCCAGCTCTGGAAACACCATATATTTT.

The V call is TRBV19, the J call TRBJ2-7; 10 bases are shared with TRBD1. This CDR3 has 16 amino acids. The V and J ends lost 3 bases and 1 base, in that order; junction bases with no gene match: 6. Germline loops: CDR1 LNHDA, CDR2 SQIVND (reference sequence). The CDR3 region has the DNA TGTGCCAGTAGTATCTCGGGACAGGGGCCATCCTACGAGCAGTACTTC. As protein: CASSISGQGPSYEQYF.

V is TRBV7-9 and J is TRBJ2-7; TRBD1 agrees at 7 bases. V lost 4 bases to trimming and J lost 3 bases; unmatched junction nucleotides: 3. The CDR3 is 13 amino acids. CDR1 and CDR2 (germline): SEHNR, FQNEAQ (reference sequence). CDR3 in DNA: TGTGCCAGCAGCTGGGGGACAGACTACGAGCAGTACTTC. Protein product: CASSWGTDYEQYF.

This clonotype appeared many times. V and J are TRBV7-9 and TRBJ2-5, with D possibly being TRBD1 (6 bases). The germline V gene has CDR1 SEHNR and CDR2 FQNEAQ (reference sequence). With 4 bases removed from V and 5 bases from J, the gap between germline ends came to 14 bases. This CDR3 spans 14 amino acids. DNA for the CDR3: TGTGCCAGCAGCTGGAACAGGGTAGGGGAGACCCAGTACTTC. Translating it yields CASSWNRVGETQYF.

Note on this clonotype: One end of the junction is discordant with germline, which a read error may explain. This sequence joins TRBV7-2 and TRBJ2-2; D is unresolved. Germline CDR1 SGHTA, CDR2 FQGNSA. This CDR3 region has 13 residues. The CDR3 sequence: CASSQTIFGELFF. CDR3 sequence (DNA): TGCGCCAGCAGCCAGACGATATTCGGGGAGCTGTTTTTT.

The chain has TRBV25-1 and TRBJ1-6; 10 bases agree with TRBD1. The CDR3 totals 15 residues. After removal of 5 bases from V and 10 bases from J, the junction contained 8 bases not matched to a gene. Per germline, CDR1 MGHDK and CDR2 SYGVNS. The CDR3 coding sequence is TGTGCCAGCAGTTCGACAGGGGGCCTGGGATCACCCCTCCACTTT. Protein sequence: CASSSTGGLGSPLHF.

The chain joins TRBV6-2 or TRBV6-3 to TRBJ1-2; D possibly corresponds to TRBD1 (5 bases). Per germline, CDR1 MNHEY and CDR2 SVGEGT. The V gene lost 0 bases and the J gene lost 7 bases, with 6 bases spanning the gap. This CDR3 is 12 amino acids long. The CDR3, as DNA: TGTGCCAGCAGTTACTCTCAGGGTGGCTACACCTTC. It yields the protein CASSYSQGGYTF.

The V and J genes are TRBV27 and TRBJ2-7; 7 nucleotides line up with TRBD1. The ends lost 5 bases at V and 6 bases at J; junction bases unmatched: 4. Germline values: CDR1 MNHEY, CDR2 SMNVEV (reference sequence). The CDR3 extends over 12 amino acids. CDR3 sequence: CASSTPGGEQYF. As DNA, the CDR3 is TGTGCCAGCAGTACTCCAGGGGGCGAGCAGTACTTC.

Points on this clonotype: Relative to the germline gene, one junction end is altered; a read error may explain this. The chain couples TRBV10-3 to TRBJ1-1; 7 nucleotides match TRBD1. CDR3 size: 14 residues. Germline CDR1 and CDR2: ENHRY and SYGVKD. The CDR3 DNA is TGTGCCATCAGCGTAGGGGGCTCGTACACTGAAGCCTTCTTT. As protein: CAISVGGSYTEAFF.

The genes are TRBV15 and TRBJ2-5, with D possibly TRBD2 on 7 matching bases. CDR1 is LNHNV and CDR2 is YYDKDF in the germline V gene (reference sequence). Trimming left V 0 bases short and J 5 bases short, with 10 bases between. The CDR3 extends over 14 amino acids. Written as DNA, the CDR3 is TGTGCCACCAGCAGAGATAGGGGGGGGGAGACCCAGTACTTC. It translates to CATSRDRGGETQYF.

This clonotype was recorded many times. The rearrangement joins TRBV7-3 to TRBJ1-1, with D possibly TRBD1 on 6 matching bases. Germline CDR1 reads SGHTA; CDR2 reads FQGTGA. V was trimmed by 5 bases and J by 0 bases, leaving 10 bases between them. The length of the CDR3 is 14 residues. As DNA, the CDR3 is TGTGCCAGCAGCCCCCAGGGGTTGAACACTGAAGCTTTCTTT. Translation gives CASSPQGLNTEAFF.

There are a few counts of this clonotype. The gene calls are TRBV24-1 and TRBJ2-2; 14 nucleotides match TRBD2. Germline CDR1 reads KGHDR; CDR2 reads SFDVKD. The CDR3 has 16 amino acids. Trimming cost V 11 bases and J 5 bases; bases outside gene matches: 9. The CDR3 sequence is CASSQTSGGETGELFF. In nucleotides, the CDR3 is TGTGCCAGCAGCCAGACTAGCGGGGGGGAAACCGGGGAGCTGTTTTTT.

This clonotype has only a few counts. The gene calls are TRBV7-9 and TRBJ2-7, with TRBD2 matching 8 bases. The CDR3 has 14 residues. Germline V lookup: CDR1 SEHNR, CDR2 FQNEAQ (reference sequence). Unmatched junction bases numbered 14, after V lost 11 bases and J lost 5 bases. CDR3 DNA: TGTGCCGGCGGGCGGGGGGCCCTCCGGGACGAGCAGTACTTC. It is translated as CAGGRGALRDEQYF.

The chain links TRBV7-9 to TRBJ2-1; D may be TRBD1 (5 bases). Germline-derived CDR1 and CDR2 are SEHNR and FQNEAQ (reference sequence). The length of the CDR3 is 14 residues. Trimming cost V 5 bases and J 5 bases, with 13 bases left between them. The CDR3 is CASSQSGPDNEQFF. The CDR3 DNA is TGTGCCAGCAGCCAGTCAGGGCCGGACAATGAGCAGTTCTTC.

Note on this clonotype: A read error may be the cause here, since a much bigger clone is one base away. The chain links TRBV2 to TRBJ2-5, with D unclear. The germline CDR1 and CDR2 sequences are SNHLY and FYNNEI. This CDR3 contains 11 residues. Trimming shortened V by 10 bases and J by 2 bases, and 8 bases separated the two germline ends. The CDR3 region is CANRAQETQYF. The CDR3 DNA sequence: TGTGCCAACAGAGCTCAAGAGACCCAGTACTTC.

This clonotype was observed many times. This rearrangement joins TRBV15 to TRBJ1-1; D gene ambiguous. This CDR3 spans 11 amino acids. Germline lookup yields CDR1 LNHNV and CDR2 YYDKDF (reference sequence). V shed 0 bases and J shed 5 bases, with 1 base lying between them. DNA for the CDR3: TGTGCCACCAGCAGAGAGACTGAAGCTTTCTTT. Its translation: CATSRETEAFF.

This clonotype was recorded at least ten times. The chain combines TRBV7-2 with TRBJ2-5; 8 bases line up with TRBD2. CDR1 SGHTA and CDR2 FQGNSA come from the germline V gene. The CDR3 loop spans 14 amino acids. Trimming cost V 0 bases and J 5 bases; bases outside gene matches: 2. CDR3: CASSLAGGGETQYF. The CDR3 region has the DNA TGTGCCAGCAGCTTAGCCGGGGGGGGGGAGACCCAGTACTTC.

The chain couples TRBV7-2 to TRBJ2-4; D might be TRBD1 (5 bases). This CDR3 is built from 15 residues. CDR1 SGHTA and CDR2 FQGNSA come from the germline V gene. Trimming removed 2 bases from V and 6 bases from J, with 14 bases in between. DNA for the CDR3: TGTGCCAGCAGCTTAACTCAGGGCATGGGAAACATTCAGTACTTC. It specifies CASSLTQGMGNIQYF. The variable domain in full, completed from reference TRBV7-2 and TRBJ2-4, reads GAGVSQSPSNKVTEKGKDVELRCDPISGHTALYWYRQSLGQGLEFLIYFQGNSAPDKSGLPSDRFSAERTGGSVSTLTIQRTQQEDSAVYLCASSLTQGMGNIQYFGAGTRLSVL.

V usage is TRBV24-1 and J usage is TRBJ1-2; 11 positions match TRBD1. V lost 7 bases and J lost 3; bases outside the gene matches: 9. The germline V gene has CDR1 KGHDR and CDR2 SFDVKD. The CDR3 loop spans 16 amino acids. The CDR3 region has the DNA TGTGCCACCAGCTTCGAATCGGGACAGGGGGACTATGGCTACACCTTC. Amino acid sequence: CATSFESGQGDYGYTF.

In this sample, this clonotype turned up many times. The J gene is TRBJ2-7, the V gene TRBV20-1; D might be TRBD1 or TRBD2, each matching 5 bases. In germline, CDR1 is DFQATT, CDR2 SNEGSKA (reference sequence). The CDR3 runs to 14 residues. The CDR3 loop reads CSTTSTLGPYEQYF. DNA for the CDR3: TGCAGCACTACTAGTACTCTGGGGCCCTACGAGCAGTACTTC.

The chain recombines TRBV9 with TRBJ2-5, with D possibly matching TRBD2 (6 bases). The CDR3 is made up of 14 amino acids. Looked up from germline, CDR1 is SGDLS and CDR2 is YYNGEE. V was trimmed by 0 bases and J by 5 bases, leaving 11 bases between them. The CDR3, as DNA: TGTGCCAGCAGCGTAGCTAGCGCTACCGAGACCCAGTACTTC. This encodes CASSVASATETQYF.

This clonotype appeared many times. The chain joins TRBV14 to TRBJ2-3, with TRBD2 identical over 12 bases. Germline CDR1 reads SGHDN; CDR2 reads FVKESK. This CDR3 has 16 amino acids. V gave up 4 bases and J gave up 1 base; unmatched junction bases: 3. This chain's CDR3 is CASSLGLAGRTDTQYF. The DNA of the CDR3 is TGTGCCAGCAGCCTCGGACTAGCGGGACGCACAGATACGCAGTATTTT.

This clonotype was seen at least ten times. CDR3 protein: CSGRAVNNSPLHF. The CDR3 DNA follows: TGCAGTGGGAGGGCAGTGAACAATTCACCCCTCCACTTT. The rearrangement joins TRBV20-1 to TRBJ1-6; D gene ambiguous. Germline CDR1 is DFQATT and CDR2 is SNEGSKA (reference sequence). V was trimmed by 7 bases and J by 7 bases, leaving 14 bases between them. The CDR3 consists of 13 residues.

This clonotype was detected ten times or more. The chain couples TRBV20-1 to TRBJ2-7; D unresolved. CDR3 length: 13 residues. Germline CDR1 reads DFQATT; CDR2 reads SNEGSKA (reference sequence). V shed 1 base and J shed 4 bases, with 11 bases lying between them. In nucleotides, the CDR3 is TGCAGTGCTAGAGTTGGCGGCAGTTACGAGCAGTACTTC. It yields the protein CSARVGGSYEQYF.

The sample holds a few counts of this clonotype. The J gene is TRBJ1-5, the V gene TRBV6-2 or TRBV6-3; D unclear. From germline, CDR1 is MNHEY and CDR2 SVGEGT. The V gene lost 7 bases and the J gene lost 2 bases, with 15 bases spanning the gap. This CDR3 contains 15 residues. In nucleotides, the CDR3 is TGTGCCAGCAATGGCGCCGTTTTGGGCAATCAGCCCCAGCATTTT. It translates to CASNGAVLGNQPQHF.

This chain uses TRBV12-3 or TRBV12-4 with TRBJ2-7; no clear D gene. Trimming shortened V by 8 bases and J by 4 bases, and 12 bases separated the two germline ends. The CDR3 runs 12 residues. CDR3: CASGFAKYEQYF. CDR3 sequence (DNA): TGTGCCAGCGGCTTTGCAAAGTACGAGCAGTACTTC.

There are a few counts of this clonotype. V usage is TRBV29-1 and J usage is TRBJ2-7; the D gene is possibly TRBD2 (7 bases). The CDR3 length is 16 residues. Trimming removed 6 bases from V and 4 bases from J, with 25 bases in between. Per germline, CDR1 SQVTM and CDR2 ANQGSEA. DNA for the CDR3: TGCAGCGTCCTACCCGACCGGGGGGCCGGACGTTACGAGCAGTACTTC. This translates into CSVLPDRGAGRYEQYF.